Reported below is one TCR beta chain. The antigen remains undetermined. Being one base from a much bigger clone, this may be a read error. This entry is derived from a study of T cells in Graves' hyperthyroidism and ophthalmopathy. General observations from the study: Most thyroid clonotypes expanded above 0.001 were also detected in blood.

The CDR3 sequence is 13 residues long. Deletions cut 11 bases from V and 4 bases from J, with 14 bases between. What was amplified from RNA transcripts were TCR beta CDR3 regions. First-round RT-PCR of the TCR CDR3 relied on the HTBI primer set. Via MiXCR, TCRdb re-called the multiplex PCR reads, giving one row per CDR3 protein. The sample shows around 440,000 distinct CDR3 sequences, 15% to 18% of them seen only once. Input material: blood. The clonotype was recovered from a woman in her late teens or twenties with Graves' hyperthyroidism. V usage is TRBV12-3 or TRBV12-4 and J usage is TRBJ1-4; D is unresolved. Written as DNA, the CDR3 is TGTGCCGGCGCGGGCCAGGTTAATGAAAAACTGTTTTTT. This encodes CAGAGQVNEKLFF.